Following are 13 T cell receptor beta chains from one sample sequenced in a study of CD8 T cells in Susac syndrome. An input of about 0.45 to 1 ug of RNA was subjected to reverse transcription using random hexamers. TCRdb re-called the immunoSEQ multiplex PCR reads through MiXCR, storing one row per CDR3 protein. Here the sample spans 160,000 or so distinct CDR3 sequences, 85% to 95% being singletons. The source material was CD8+ T cells from PBMCs. These receptors all come from a human donor with multiple sclerosis.

The gene calls are TRBV2 and TRBJ2-3; a possible D gene is TRBD2 (5 bases). V gave up 6 bases and J gave up 14 bases, with 15 bases separating them. CDR1 and CDR2 from the germline V gene are SNHLY and FYNNEI. The length of the CDR3 is 11 residues. The CDR3 reads CASRTGKSLYF. In DNA form, the CDR3 reads TGTGCCAGCAGAACCGGGAAGAGTTTGTATTTT.

This chain uses TRBV20-1 with TRBJ2-7, with 7 nucleotides matching TRBD1. The V segment lost 3 bases and the J segment 3 bases; nucleotides outside the gene matches: 11. Germline lookup yields CDR1 DFQATT and CDR2 SNEGSKA (reference sequence). The CDR3 loop spans 15 amino acids. The CDR3 DNA follows: TGCAGTGCTAGGACGACCCCAGGGGGTCGCTACGAGCAGTACTTC. Translated: CSARTTPGGRYEQYF.

The genes are TRBV29-1 and TRBJ1-1, with no clear D. V was cut by 5 bases and J by 4 bases, with 11 bases left in between. Germline assignment: CDR1 SQVTM and CDR2 ANQGSEA. This CDR3 has 12 residues. The CDR3 DNA reads TGCAGCGTTCAGGTGGGTGGCACTGAAGCTTTCTTT. Amino acids: CSVQVGGTEAFF.

V and J are TRBV29-1 and TRBJ2-7; 7 bases are shared with TRBD1. Per germline, CDR1 SQVTM and CDR2 ANQGSEA. V was clipped by 7 bases and J by 3 bases; unmatched bases: 9. The CDR3 runs to 13 residues. CDR3 residues: CSAVTGSFYEQYF. The CDR3 nucleotides read TGCAGCGCCGTGACAGGGAGCTTCTACGAGCAGTACTTC.

The genes are TRBV7-6 and TRBJ2-1; D may be TRBD1 or TRBD2 (5 bases each). Per germline, CDR1 SGHVS and CDR2 FNYEAQ. The CDR3 is made up of 16 amino acids. Trimming shortened V by 3 bases and J by 2 bases, and 14 bases separated the two germline ends. In DNA form, the CDR3 reads TGTGCCAGCAGCTTTTCTCCGGGACGGACCTACAATGAGCAGTTCTTC. It specifies CASSFSPGRTYNEQFF.

A single count supports this clonotype. This chain uses TRBV27 with TRBJ2-7, with 10 bases fitting TRBD1. This CDR3 has 15 amino acids. Germline-derived CDR1 and CDR2 are MNHEY and SMNVEV (reference sequence). V dropped 6 bases and J dropped 4; count of bases not matched to a gene: 9. The CDR3 bases are TGTGCCAGCAGGCAAAGGACAGGGGGGAGGTACGAGCAGTACTTC. Translating it yields CASRQRTGGRYEQYF.

The J gene is TRBJ2-7, the V gene TRBV6-5; 14 nucleotides align to TRBD2. This CDR3 has 19 residues. Trimming took 4 bases from V and 0 from J; bases not matched to a gene: 11. Germline CDR1 is MNHEY and CDR2 is SVGAGI. The CDR3 is CASSSTTGGTSGSSYEQYF. CDR3 coding DNA: TGTGCCAGCAGTTCCACGACAGGGGGGACTAGCGGGAGCTCCTACGAGCAGTACTTC.

The J gene is TRBJ2-3, the V gene TRBV29-1; TRBD2 is a possible D gene (5 bases). Looked up from germline, CDR1 is SQVTM and CDR2 is ANQGSEA. V lost 1 base and J lost 4, with 15 bases in between. The CDR3 is made up of 15 amino acids. The CDR3 sequence is CSVEGGRSTADTQYF. CDR3 DNA sequence: TGCAGCGTTGAAGGTGGGAGATCTACGGCAGATACGCAGTATTTT.

The rearrangement uses TRBV7-9 and TRBJ1-1; 9 positions agree with TRBD1. CDR1 and CDR2 (germline): SEHNR, FQNEAQ (reference sequence). The CDR3 totals 15 residues. With V trimmed by 0 bases and J by 4 bases, 3 bases remained unmatched. For the CDR3, the DNA is TGTGCCAGCAGCTTAGCGGACAGGGGCGGCACTGAAGCTTTCTTT. This sequence encodes CASSLADRGGTEAFF.

This sequence joins TRBV28 and TRBJ1-5; 7 nucleotides agree with TRBD1. The V segment lost 2 bases and the J segment 0 bases; nucleotides outside the gene matches: 10. The CDR3 totals 18 residues. Germline V gene sequence: CDR1 MDHEN, CDR2 SYDVKM. CDR3 residues: CASSLGGGASFSNQPQHF. For the CDR3, the DNA is TGTGCCAGCAGTTTAGGAGGGGGCGCTAGCTTTAGCAATCAGCCCCAGCATTTT.

The rearrangement uses TRBV27 and TRBJ2-7; 9 nucleotides line up with TRBD1. The germline V gene encodes CDR1 MNHEY and CDR2 SMNVEV (reference sequence). After removal of 5 bases from V and 6 bases from J, the junction contained 8 bases not matched to a gene. The CDR3 runs 14 residues. The CDR3 nucleotides read TGTGCCAGCAGTCCAGGGACAGGGATAGGCGAGCAGTACTTC. It specifies CASSPGTGIGEQYF.

V gene TRBV28 combines with J gene TRBJ2-7, with 9 bases matching TRBD2. CDR1 and CDR2 (germline): MDHEN, SYDVKM. The J segment lost 4 bases and the V segment lost 3 bases, leaving 7 bases of the junction unmatched. The CDR3 loop spans 15 amino acids. CDR3 in amino acids: CASSLSSGKLYEQYF. In DNA form, the CDR3 reads TGTGCCAGCAGTTTGTCTAGCGGGAAACTGTACGAGCAGTACTTC.

This chain connects TRBV4-2 to TRBJ2-2, with D unresolved. V was cut by 0 bases and J by 4 bases, with 6 bases left in between. The length of the CDR3 is 14 residues. Germline CDR1 is LGHNA and CDR2 is YNFKEQ. CDR3 bases: TGTGCCAGCAGCCAAGATCGGGTCACCGGGGAGCTGTTTTTT. The encoded protein is CASSQDRVTGELFF.